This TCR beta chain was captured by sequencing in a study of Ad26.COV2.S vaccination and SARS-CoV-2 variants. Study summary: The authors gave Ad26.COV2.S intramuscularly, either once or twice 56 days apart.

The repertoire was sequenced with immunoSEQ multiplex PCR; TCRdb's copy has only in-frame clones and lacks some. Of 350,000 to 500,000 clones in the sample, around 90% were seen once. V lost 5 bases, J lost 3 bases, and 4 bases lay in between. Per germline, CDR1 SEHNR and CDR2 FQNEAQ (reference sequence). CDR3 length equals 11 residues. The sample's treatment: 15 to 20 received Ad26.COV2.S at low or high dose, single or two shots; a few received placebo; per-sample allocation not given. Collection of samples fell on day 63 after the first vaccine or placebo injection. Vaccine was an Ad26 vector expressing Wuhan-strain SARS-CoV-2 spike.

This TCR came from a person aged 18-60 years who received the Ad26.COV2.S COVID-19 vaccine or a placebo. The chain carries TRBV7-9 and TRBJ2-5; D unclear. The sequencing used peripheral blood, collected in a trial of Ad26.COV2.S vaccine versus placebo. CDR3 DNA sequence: TGTGCCAGCAGCCAAGAAGAGACCCAGTACTTC. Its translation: CASSQEETQYF.